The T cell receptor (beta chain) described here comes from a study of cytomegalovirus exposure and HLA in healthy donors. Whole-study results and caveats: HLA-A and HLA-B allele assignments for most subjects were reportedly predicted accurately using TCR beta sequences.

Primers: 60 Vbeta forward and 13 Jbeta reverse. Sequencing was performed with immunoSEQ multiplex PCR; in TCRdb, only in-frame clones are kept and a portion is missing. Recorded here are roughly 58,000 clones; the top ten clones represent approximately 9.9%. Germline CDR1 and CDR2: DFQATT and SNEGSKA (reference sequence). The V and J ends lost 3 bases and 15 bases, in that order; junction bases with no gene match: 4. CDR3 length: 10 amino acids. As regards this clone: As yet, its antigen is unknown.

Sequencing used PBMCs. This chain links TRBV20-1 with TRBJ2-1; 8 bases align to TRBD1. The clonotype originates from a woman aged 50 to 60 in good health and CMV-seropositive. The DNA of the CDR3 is TGCAGTGCTAGCCCAGGGGGCCCGTTCTTC. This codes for CSASPGGPFF.